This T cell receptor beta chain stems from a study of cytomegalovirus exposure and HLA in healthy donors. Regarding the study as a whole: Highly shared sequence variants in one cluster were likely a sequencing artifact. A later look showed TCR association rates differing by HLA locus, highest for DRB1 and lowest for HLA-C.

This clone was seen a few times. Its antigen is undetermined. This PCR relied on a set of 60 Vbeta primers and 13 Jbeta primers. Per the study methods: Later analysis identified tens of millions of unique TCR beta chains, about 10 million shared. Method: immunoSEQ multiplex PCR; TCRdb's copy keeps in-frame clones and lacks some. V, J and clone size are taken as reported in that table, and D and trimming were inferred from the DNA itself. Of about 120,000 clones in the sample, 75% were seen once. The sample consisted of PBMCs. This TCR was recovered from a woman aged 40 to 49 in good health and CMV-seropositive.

CDR3 DNA: TGCGCCAGCAGCCAAGACCCTGGACTAGCTACGGATGAGCAGTTCTTC. Amino acid sequence: CASSQDPGLATDEQFF. The genes are TRBV4-3 and TRBJ2-1, with 8 positions matching TRBD2. This CDR3 region has 16 residues. Germline V CDR1 and CDR2: LGHNA, YSLEER. Losses at the gene ends were 0 bases for V and 8 bases for J; bases not matched to a gene: 9.